The clone carrying this T cell receptor beta chain was recorded at least ten times. These data originate in a study of spatial heterogeneity in lung cancer. The overall study: Compared with alpha-chain sequences, beta-chain sequences were consistently detected in greater numbers. Raw reads contained each unique TCR and UMI combination more than ten times on average.

Noted time point: sample taken at primary tumor resection. The authors sequenced whole RNA from tumor, nontumor lung or frozen PBMC without sorting. Donation came from around 77 patients with untreated early-stage non-small cell lung cancer. A single record per CDR3 protein comes from TCRdb applying MiXCR to the 5' RACE reads. The table has about 82,000 distinct CDR3 sequences, roughly an eighth seen once; the top ten hold about 4.5%. The receptor was derived from a male donor with early-stage non-small cell lung cancer. The source material was PBMCs, sampled at surgery.

As DNA, the CDR3 is TGTGCCACCAGTCCCCGGTTCCAAGAGACCCAGTACTTC. Protein: CATSPRFQETQYF. The rearrangement uses TRBV24-1 and TRBJ2-5; D remains unclear. The CDR3 is 13 residues long. CDR1 is KGHDR and CDR2 is SFDVKD in the germline V gene. Deletions cut 6 bases from V and 1 base from J, with 8 bases between.